This T cell receptor beta chain is from a study of Graves' ophthalmopathy and Graves' hyperthyroidism. Turning to the study itself: Researchers obtained peripheral blood at initial diagnosis, before any treatment had begun. Study-level findings and limits: Sensitivity reached over 85% and specificity about 76% for a 13-signature model separating ophthalmopathy from stable hyperthyroidism.

From RNA, the CDR3 regions of TCR beta chains were amplified and sequenced. HTBI primers were used in a first-round RT-PCR, which preceded a second-round multiplex PCR. TCRdb used MiXCR to reprocess the multiplex PCR reads, holding one entry per CDR3 protein. Of fewer than 600,000 distinct CDR3 sequences in the sample, 13% to 15% were seen once. Serum thyroxine and TRAb, along with clinical symptoms, thyroid ultrasound and orbital computed tomography, were what diagnosis relied on. The source of the PBMCs was less than 12 ml of fresh peripheral blood. This clonotype was seen repeatedly, ten times or more. What it binds is not known. This receptor was identified in a woman aged 30 to 39 with Graves' ophthalmopathy. Sequenced sample: blood.

The CDR3 region is CASIRSSPGQGLYGYTF. The CDR3 DNA sequence: TGTGCCAGCATCCGATCCTCCCCGGGACAGGGCCTTTATGGCTACACCTTC. This sequence joins TRBV6-4 and TRBJ1-2, with 9 bases lining up with TRBD1. This CDR3 spans 17 amino acids. Germline V gene data show CDR1 as MRHNA and CDR2 as SNTAGT. The trim removed 7 bases at V and 5 bases at J, leaving 17 bases unmatched.